This T cell receptor beta chain was sequenced for a study of T cells in localized non-small cell lung cancer. Profiled with immunoSEQ multiplex PCR; TCRdb holds only in-frame clones, not every one. There are tens of thousands of clones in the sample; approximately 87% occur only once, and 9% to 15% lies in the top ten. Trimming cost V 7 bases and J 6 bases; bases outside gene matches: 5. Looked up from germline, CDR1 is LNHDA and CDR2 is SQIVND (reference sequence). The CDR3 loop spans 13 amino acids. The TCR sequence derives from a man aged 35-69 years with stage II squamous cell lung carcinoma. Source: PBMCs, taken before any cancer treatment. The J gene is TRBJ2-2, the V gene TRBV19; TRBD1 matches at 7 bases. CDR3 sequence: CASNRGRPGELFF. The CDR3 coding sequence is TGTGCCAGTAATAGGGGGCGGCCCGGGGAGCTGTTTTTT.